Below, one T cell receptor beta chain is given with its context. The antigen is not known. The CDR3 length is 15 residues. V was trimmed by 5 bases and J by 3 bases, leaving 17 bases between them. This sample stems from a study of T cells in Graves' hyperthyroidism and ophthalmopathy. Study conclusions and caveats: The model predicted ophthalmopathy a median 6.5 months before onset.

Amplified TCR beta CDR3 regions came from RNA transcripts. First-round RT-PCR of the TCR CDR3 relied on the HTBI primer set. MiXCR, applied by TCRdb to the multiplex PCR reads, yields one record per CDR3 protein. The sample records 300,000 to 450,000 distinct CDR3 sequences, roughly 14% being singletons. Diagnosis of hyperthyroidism was new in patients aged 18 to 65, and its duration was under 2 months. The PBMCs were taken from around 9 ml of fresh peripheral blood. The TCR comes from a woman aged 18-29 years with Graves' hyperthyroidism that later progressed to Graves' ophthalmopathy. J is TRBJ2-7 and V is TRBV12-3 or TRBV12-4, with D possibly being TRBD1 (6 bases). The sample comprised blood. The CDR3 nucleotides read TGTGCCAGCAGTCTACTGACAGGTGTGGGCTACGAGCAGTACTTC. Translated, it gives CASSLLTGVGYEQYF.